The TCR beta chain described here comes from a study of blood T cell repertoires in COVID-19. In the study overall: Whether acute or convalescent, the COVID-19 samples came from the United States, Italy and Spain.

Sequenced by immunoSEQ multiplex PCR; TCRdb stores in-frame clones only, minus some. Of about 270,000 clones listed, approximately 81% are singletons. The germline V gene has CDR1 LNHDA and CDR2 SQIVND (reference sequence). Trimming removed 5 bases from V and 2 bases from J, with 13 bases in between. The length of the CDR3 is 15 residues. The V and J genes are TRBV19 and TRBJ2-1; D might be TRBD2 (6 bases). The TCR sequence derives from a woman aged 18-30 years with acute or convalescent COVID-19. The source material was peripheral blood. For the CDR3, the DNA is TGTGCCAGTAGTCCCTCTTGGGGGGCCTACAATGAGCAGTTCTTC. Protein: CASSPSWGAYNEQFF.